This T cell receptor beta chain was sequenced for a study of graft-versus-host responses after intestinal transplantation (dated by TCRdb to the early 2020s). Background on the whole study: The transplants that recipients got were multivisceral, liver-intestinal, or isolated intestinal. Donor T cell macrochimerism was defined as a peak of at least 4% donor T cells among recipient peripheral blood mononuclear cells. Instead of going to the commercial service, samples from a few later patients were sequenced in-house on an Illumina MiSeq and processed with MiXCR. Bulk TCR-beta CDR3 sequencing was used to track graft-versus-host and host-versus-graft alloreactive T cell clones in the graft, circulation and bone marrow after intestinal transplantation. All recipients received anti-thymocyte globulin induction followed by maintenance tacrolimus and steroids for three to four years. Alloreactive clones were identified by sequencing pre-transplant mixed lymphocyte reaction products and comparing them with unstimulated pre-transplant donor and recipient T cells. A cohort of 24 intestinal transplant recipients, including one retransplant, was enrolled, and 3 patients lacking pretransplant specimens were excluded. What the study reported, not specific to this receptor: High GvH to HvG T cell clonal ratios were observed in the allografts of patients with donor T cell macrochimerism. Conclusions were limited by the relatively low number and heterogeneity of intestinal transplant patients. Early after transplant, peak levels of circulating GvH clones were associated with declines in HvG clones. GvH clones turned up in recipient bone marrow, with some appearing earlier in ileal mucosa or blood, a pattern consistent with an intestinal mucosal origin.

Blood samples were collected up to 4 times in the first month after transplant and then at least monthly when available. A note on this clone: No antigen is known for it. No quality values exist for individual bases; no much larger clone is one base distant.

Libraries came from the immunoSEQ multiplex PCR assay. Adaptive Biotechnologies carried out high-throughput TCR-beta CDR3 sequencing of genomic DNA for most patients. In the source study's methods: Adaptive's ImmunoSEQ software supplied the TCR sequencing data for around 17 patients, while MiXCR and VDJtools were used to process a few other patients. CDR3 nucleotide sequences shared between donor and recipient were removed because their origin could not be assigned. Alloreactive clones required at least 2-fold expansion over unstimulated cells and minimum CFSE-low frequency of 0.002% (template counts) or 0.001% (read counts). Clones detected in sequenced pre-transplant spleen, lymph node, or MLR CFSE-low populations of the donor or recipient were defined as mappable. The cumulative frequency of alloreactive clones was calculated as a percentage of all sequences, weighted by copy number. What TCRdb holds here is the immuneACCESS table cut down to in-frame rearrangements. Part of the clones is not present; checked against another copy, under half of the missing clones reflect an unresolved V gene, and the others are unexplained. Clonal size and the V and J genes are those of that table, whereas D and trimming came from the DNA. This sample lists about 97,000 clones; about 93% were detected once. The ten largest clones take up around 16% of the sample.

V loses 2 bases, J loses 2 bases, and the germline ends lie 11 bases apart. CDR1 and CDR2 are read off the germline V gene as SGDLS and YYNGEE. Reading from cysteine to phenylalanine, the CDR3 counts 15 amino acids. The CDR3 DNA has 45 bases and is translated from base 1. The specimen comprised PBMCs, sampled just under 460 days after intestinal transplant. This TCR derives from a human patient who received an intestinal transplant, so some T cells may come from the graft donor. The chain uses TRBV9 and TRBJ2-4; no D gene call is confident. The DNA sequence reads TGTGCCAGCAGCGTCACCCAGGACCCCAAAAACATTCAGTACTTC. Translated, this gives CASSVTQDPKNIQYF.